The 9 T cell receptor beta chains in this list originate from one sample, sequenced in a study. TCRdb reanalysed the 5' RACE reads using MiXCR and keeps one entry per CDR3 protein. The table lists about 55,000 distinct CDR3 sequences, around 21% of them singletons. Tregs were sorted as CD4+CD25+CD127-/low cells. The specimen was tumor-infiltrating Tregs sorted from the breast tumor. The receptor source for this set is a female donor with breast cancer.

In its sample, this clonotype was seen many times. The CDR3 DNA is TGCGCCAGCAGCTTGGTGTTATTTCCCCCAGATACGCAGTATTTT. This encodes CASSLVLFPPDTQYF. The chain uses TRBV5-1 and TRBJ2-3; D remains ambiguous. Germline CDR1 reads SGHRS; CDR2 reads YFSETQ. The CDR3 is 15 amino acids. V lost 0 bases, J lost 4 bases, and 12 bases lay in between.

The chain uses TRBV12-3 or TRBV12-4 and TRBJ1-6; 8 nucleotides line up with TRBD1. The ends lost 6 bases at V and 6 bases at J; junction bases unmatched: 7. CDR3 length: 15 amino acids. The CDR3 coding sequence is TGTGCCAGCAGCCGTGCAGGGGGCGGTAATTCACCCCTCCACTTT. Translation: CASSRAGGGNSPLHF.

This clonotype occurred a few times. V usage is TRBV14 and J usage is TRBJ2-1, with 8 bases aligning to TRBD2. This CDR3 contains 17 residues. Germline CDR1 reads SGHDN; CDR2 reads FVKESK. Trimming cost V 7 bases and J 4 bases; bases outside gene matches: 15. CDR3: CASITGPPGGVYNEQFF. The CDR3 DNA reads TGTGCCAGCATCACCGGACCCCCGGGGGGGGTTTACAATGAGCAGTTCTTC.

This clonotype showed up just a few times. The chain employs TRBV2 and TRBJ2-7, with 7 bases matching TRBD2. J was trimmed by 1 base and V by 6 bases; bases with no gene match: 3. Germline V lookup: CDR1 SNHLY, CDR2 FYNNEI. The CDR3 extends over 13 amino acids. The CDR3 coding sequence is TGTGCCAGCAGACTAGCGTGGTCCTACGAGCAGTACTTC. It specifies CASRLAWSYEQYF.

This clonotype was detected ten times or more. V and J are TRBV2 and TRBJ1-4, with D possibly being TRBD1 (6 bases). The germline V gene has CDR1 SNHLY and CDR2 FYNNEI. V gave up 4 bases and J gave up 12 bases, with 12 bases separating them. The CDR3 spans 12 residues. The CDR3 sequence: CASSATGRELFF. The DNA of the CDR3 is TGTGCCAGCAGTGCGACAGGCCGTGAACTGTTTTTT.

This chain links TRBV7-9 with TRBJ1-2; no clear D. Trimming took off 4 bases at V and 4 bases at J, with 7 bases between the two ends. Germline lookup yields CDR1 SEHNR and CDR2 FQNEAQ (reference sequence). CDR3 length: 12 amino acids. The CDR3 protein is CASSSDGYGYTF. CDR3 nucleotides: TGTGCCAGCAGCTCGGACGGCTATGGCTACACCTTC.

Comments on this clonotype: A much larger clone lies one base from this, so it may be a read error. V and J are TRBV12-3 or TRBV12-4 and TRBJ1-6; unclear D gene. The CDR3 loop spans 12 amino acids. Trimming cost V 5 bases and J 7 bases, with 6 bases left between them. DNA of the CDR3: TGTGCCAGCAGTATTACAAATTCACCCCTCCACTTT. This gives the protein CASSITNSPLHF.

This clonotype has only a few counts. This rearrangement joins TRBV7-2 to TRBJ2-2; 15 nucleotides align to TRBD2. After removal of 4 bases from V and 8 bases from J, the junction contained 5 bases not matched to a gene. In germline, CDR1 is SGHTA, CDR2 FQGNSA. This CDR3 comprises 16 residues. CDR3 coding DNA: TGTGCCAGCAGCTGGACTAGCGGGGGGGCGGCAGGGGAGCTGTTTTTT. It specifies CASSWTSGGAAGELFF.

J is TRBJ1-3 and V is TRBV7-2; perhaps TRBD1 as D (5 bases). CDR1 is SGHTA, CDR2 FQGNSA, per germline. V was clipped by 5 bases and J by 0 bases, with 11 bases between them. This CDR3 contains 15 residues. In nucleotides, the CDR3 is TGTGCCAGCAGCCCTTACAGGATCTCTGGAAACACCATATATTTT. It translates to CASSPYRISGNTIYF. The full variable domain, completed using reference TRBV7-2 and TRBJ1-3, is GAGVSQSPSNKVTEKGKDVELRCDPISGHTALYWYRQSLGQGLEFLIYFQGNSAPDKSGLPSDRFSAERTGGSVSTLTIQRTQQEDSAVYLCASSPYRISGNTIYFGEGSWLTVV.